This T cell receptor (beta chain) appears in the sequencing data of a study of T cells after yellow fever vaccination. The germline CDR1 and CDR2 sequences are LGHNT and FRNRAP. The CDR3 consists of 14 residues. The junction had 3 bases not matched to a gene; V was cut back by 5 bases and J by 1 base. TCRdb recomputed calls from the 5' RACE reads with MiXCR, one row per CDR3 protein. The sample includes 500,000 to 650,000 distinct CDR3 sequences, about 12% of them seen just once. The chain is built from TRBV12-5 and TRBJ1-1, with 8 nucleotides matching TRBD1. Here the sequenced sample was PBMCs, taken on the day of the yellow fever booster vaccination. The source is a young man who received the YFV17D yellow fever vaccine. The DNA for the CDR3 is TGTGCTAGTGGTCCAGGGGGCTGGAACACTGAAGCTTTCTTT. This encodes CASGPGGWNTEAFF.